The 14 T cell receptor beta chains listed next were all sequenced from one sample in a study of beta chain features in type 1 diabetes. The sequenced template was cDNA made from the entire isolated RNA. Libraries were prepared by immunoSEQ multiplex PCR; TCRdb keeps only in-frame clonotypes and omits some of them. The table has around 200,000 clones, more than 10% seen once. Specimen: central memory CD4+ T cells from blood. The receptors come from a young woman in good health.

The chain combines TRBV2 with TRBJ1-5; a weak D match, TRBD1 (6 bases). The CDR3 has 13 residues. CDR1 is SNHLY, CDR2 FYNNEI, per germline. V shed 3 bases and J shed 13 bases, with 16 bases lying between them. CDR3 protein: CASSENGGSRQHF. The CDR3 bases are TGTGCCAGCAGTGAGAATGGGGGCAGTAGGCAGCATTTT. Looking up the rest from reference TRBV2 and TRBJ1-5 gives the full variable domain: EPEVTQTPSHQVTQMGQEVILRCVPISNHLYFYWYRQILGQKVEFLVSFYNNEISEKSEIFDDQFSVERPDGSNFTLKIRSTKLEDSAMYFCASSENGGSRQHFGDGTRLSIL.

This clone was seen a handful of times. The V gene is TRBV28, the J gene TRBJ2-5; 9 positions match TRBD1. V lost 3 bases, J lost 4 bases, and 9 bases stayed unmatched. Per the germline V gene, CDR1 is MDHEN and CDR2 is SYDVKM. This CDR3 comprises 16 residues. The CDR3 loop is CASSFMRDREGETQYF. The DNA of the CDR3 is TGTGCCAGCAGTTTCATGCGGGACAGGGAGGGAGAGACCCAGTACTTC.

The chain joins TRBV6-1 to TRBJ2-1; the D gene is possibly TRBD2 (5 bases). V was pared by 3 bases and J by 3 bases, with 12 bases between. CDR3 length equals 15 residues. Germline lookup yields CDR1 MNHNS and CDR2 SASEGT. This CDR3 is CASSDWEPIYNEQFF. DNA of the CDR3: TGTGCCAGCAGTGACTGGGAGCCCATCTACAATGAGCAGTTCTTC.

This clone was observed a few times. The chain carries TRBV18 and TRBJ1-1; D is unresolved. CDR3 size: 14 residues. Germline assignment: CDR1 KGHSH and CDR2 LQKENI. Trimming removed 0 bases at V and 1 base at J, with 6 bases between. The CDR3 coding sequence is TGTGCCAGCTCACCACCGCACAGGAACACTGAAGCTTTCTTT. It is translated as CASSPPHRNTEAFF.

In this sample, this clone turned up a few times. The chain uses TRBV19 and TRBJ1-2, with D possibly matching TRBD1 (5 bases). Germline V CDR1 and CDR2: LNHDA, SQIVND (reference sequence). Trimming took off 5 bases at V and 7 bases at J, with 17 bases between the two ends. The CDR3 has 14 residues. CDR3 amino acids: CASSPRTPQGGYTF. The CDR3 region has the DNA TGTGCCAGTAGTCCGCGGACCCCCCAGGGTGGCTACACCTTC.

The CDR3 bases are TGCGCCAGCAGTTCCCTAGCGGGAGTGACAGATACGCAGTATTTT. Its translation: CASSSLAGVTDTQYF. The chain couples TRBV4-3 to TRBJ2-3; 10 bases are a match to TRBD2. J lost 3 bases, V lost 6 bases, and 6 bases had no gene match. Per germline, CDR1 LGHNA and CDR2 YSLEER. The CDR3 loop spans 15 amino acids.

The chain links TRBV30 to TRBJ1-3, with 9 bases lining up with TRBD1. The CDR3 has 15 residues. Germline loops: CDR1 GTSNPN, CDR2 SVGIG (reference sequence). The V segment lost 0 bases and the J segment 1 base; nucleotides outside the gene matches: 1. CDR3 protein: CAWSVQGASGNTIYF. The CDR3 coding sequence is TGTGCCTGGAGTGTACAGGGGGCATCTGGAAACACCATATATTTT.

V and J are TRBV28 and TRBJ2-7; tentative D call: TRBD2 (5 bases). CDR3 size: 12 residues. V was cut by 7 bases and J by 4 bases, with 11 bases left in between. CDR1 and CDR2 from the germline V gene are MDHEN and SYDVKM. The CDR3 sequence: CASTTEGYEQYF. The CDR3 DNA reads TGTGCCAGCACCACAGAGGGTTACGAGCAGTACTTC.

As DNA, the CDR3 is TGTGCCAGCAGCCCGCGAGCGAACACCGGGGAGCTGTTTTTT. It translates to CASSPRANTGELFF. The rearrangement links TRBV9 to TRBJ2-2; D is ambiguous. V shed 4 bases and J shed 0 bases, with 7 bases lying between them. Germline loops: CDR1 SGDLS, CDR2 YYNGEE. This CDR3 region has 14 residues.

A few counts support this clone. The rearrangement uses TRBV19 and TRBJ2-6, with D possibly matching TRBD1 (6 bases). Per the germline V gene, CDR1 is LNHDA and CDR2 is SQIVND (reference sequence). The CDR3 sequence is 18 residues long. The ends were cut back, 7 bases at V and 0 bases at J, with 19 bases in the middle. The DNA of the CDR3 is TGTGCCAGTAAAGCTCCCCAGGGGAATCCCTCTGGGGCCAACGTCCTGACTTTC. Protein sequence: CASKAPQGNPSGANVLTF.

The chain employs TRBV9 and TRBJ2-7; 7 bases are a match to TRBD1. The CDR3 is 14 residues long. Germline assignment: CDR1 SGDLS and CDR2 YYNGEE. Germline trimming cut 3 bases from V and 4 bases from J; bases unmatched to any gene: 7. The CDR3 DNA is TGTGCCAGCAGCGCGGCCGGGACAGTGTACGAGCAGTACTTC. Amino acid sequence: CASSAAGTVYEQYF. Full variable domain (rest looked up from reference TRBV9 and TRBJ2-7): DSGVTQTPKHLITATGQRVTLRCSPRSGDLSVYWYQQSLDQGLQFLIQYYNGEERAKGNILERFSAQQFPDLHSELNLSSLELGDSALYFCASSAAGTVYEQYFGPGTRLTVT.

This clone was detected only a few times. V gene TRBV18 combines with J gene TRBJ1-3, with a tentative D call TRBD1 (6 bases). The CDR3 contains 16 residues. The V gene's germline CDR1 is KGHSH and CDR2 LQKENI. The V end lost 3 bases, the J end lost 2 bases, and 14 bases lay between the germline ends. For the CDR3, the DNA is TGTGCCAGCTCACCTGCTTCCGGGGGGCCTGGAAACACCATATATTTT. It encodes CASSPASGGPGNTIYF.

The chain combines TRBV7-2 with TRBJ2-1, with D maybe TRBD2 (5 bases). Germline values: CDR1 SGHTA, CDR2 FQGNSA. Between the trimmed V and J ends, which lost 4 bases and 7 bases, there was a span of 17 bases. The CDR3 runs to 15 residues. Written as DNA, the CDR3 is TGTGCCAGCAGCTCGTCGGCTAGCCGTCGGAATGAGCAGTTCTTC. Amino acids: CASSSSASRRNEQFF.

This clone was seen a handful of times. V gene TRBV11-2 combines with J gene TRBJ2-2, with 8 bases that match TRBD2. Germline loops: CDR1 SGHAT, CDR2 FQNNGV. V lost 5 bases and J lost 5; bases outside the gene matches: 10. This CDR3 spans 16 amino acids. CDR3 sequence: CASSPRVAGRTGELFF. Written as DNA, the CDR3 is TGTGCCAGCAGCCCGAGGGTAGCGGGAAGGACCGGGGAGCTGTTTTTT.